This T cell receptor beta chain stems from a study of OX40 agonist ivuxolimab in advanced cancers. Study summary: Those treated in dose escalation had hepatocellular carcinoma, melanoma, renal cell cancer or head and neck cancer. Subjects had a mean age of around 63 years, with a range of roughly 23 to 79; around 83% were male.

Clones were sequenced by immunoSEQ multiplex PCR, and TCRdb holds only the in-frame ones, with some missing. The table records roughly 70,000 clones, around 88% of them present only once. The V end was cut by 7 bases, the J end by 11 bases, with 17 bases between. The CDR3 runs 12 residues. The germline V gene has CDR1 MDHEN and CDR2 SYDVKM. The chain links TRBV28 to TRBJ1-1; D unresolved. The TCR sequence derives from an adult with an advanced solid tumor such as melanoma, head and neck, liver or kidney cancer. The sequencing used CD4+ or CD8+ T cells sorted from blood, collected in a trial of the OX40 agonist ivuxolimab. This chain's CDR3 is CASNNPSPYAFF. CDR3 in DNA: TGTGCCAGCAATAACCCGTCGCCTTATGCTTTCTTT. The whole variable domain, remainder taken from reference TRBV28 and TRBJ1-1, is DVKVTQSSRYLVKRTGEKVFLECVQDMDHENMFWYRQDPGLGLRLIYFSYDVKMKEKGDIPEGYSVSREKKERFSLILESASTNQTSMYLCASNNPSPYAFFGQGTRLTVV.